Below, 30 T cell receptor beta chains from the same sample are listed, as sequenced in a study of early stage breast cancer tumors (dated by TCRdb to the late 2010s). Library method: the immunoSEQ multiplex PCR assay. TCRdb carries this immuneACCESS record with in-frame sequences only. Its versions omit some clonotypes, under half of them owing to an unresolved V gene in the studies checked, with the rest unexplained. This sample is represented by about 72,000 clones; around 80% of them were singletons. Together, the top ten hold about 3.6% of the sample. What was sequenced was blood. Receptors originate from a person aged 55-75 years with breast cancer.

This sequence joins TRBV5-1 and TRBJ1-2, with D perhaps matching TRBD1 (5 bases). This CDR3 is built from 14 residues. The germline V and J ends were trimmed by 0 bases and 8 bases, with 14 bases remaining between them. Germline loops: CDR1 SGHRS, CDR2 YFSETQ. CDR3 DNA: TGCGCCAGCAGCTTGGAGGTGGGGCGCCGGGGCTACACCTTC. Its translation is CASSLEVGRRGYTF. The full variable domain, its missing parts supplied by reference TRBV5-1 and TRBJ1-2, is KAGVTQTPRYLIKTRGQQVTLSCSPISGHRSVSWYQQTPGQGLQFLFEYFSETQRNKGNFPGRFSGRQFSNSRSEMNVSTLELGDSALYLCASSLEVGRRGYTFGSGTRLTVV.

The chain uses TRBV6-4 and TRBJ1-4; D is ambiguous. Germline V gene sequence: CDR1 MRHNA, CDR2 SNTAGT. V lost 6 bases and J lost 2, with 10 bases in between. This CDR3 region has 14 residues. In nucleotides, the CDR3 is TGTGCCAGCAGCCAATCTGGGACTAATGAAAAACTGTTTTTT. This sequence encodes CASSQSGTNEKLFF.

This clone occurred a few times. The chain is built from TRBV19 and TRBJ1-5, with 8 nucleotides matching TRBD1. V dropped 3 bases and J dropped 4; count of bases not matched to a gene: 2. Germline V CDR1 and CDR2: LNHDA, SQIVND (reference sequence). This CDR3 region has 14 residues. For the CDR3, the DNA is TGTGCCAGTAGTATTGGGACAGGTAATCAGCCCCAGCATTTT. It translates to CASSIGTGNQPQHF.

This clone was seen only once. This chain uses TRBV7-2 with TRBJ2-5, with no clear D. The V end lost 4 bases, the J end lost 2 bases, and 14 bases lay between the germline ends. The CDR3 length is 15 residues. Per germline, CDR1 SGHTA and CDR2 FQGNSA. This chain's CDR3 is CASSSDGRFQETQYF. CDR3 DNA: TGTGCCAGCAGCTCCGACGGCAGATTTCAAGAGACCCAGTACTTC.

V and J are TRBV6-5 and TRBJ2-2; weak D call: TRBD2 (5 bases). The V end lost 0 bases, the J end lost 0 bases, and 8 bases lay between the germline ends. This CDR3 contains 16 residues. Germline V lookup: CDR1 MNHEY, CDR2 SVGAGI. CDR3 amino acids: CASSYSSGSNTGELFF. CDR3 nucleotides: TGTGCCAGCAGTTACTCGAGCGGATCGAACACCGGGGAGCTGTTTTTT.

V gene TRBV30 combines with J gene TRBJ2-7; D is ambiguous. V lost 4 bases and J 5 bases, leaving 12 bases between the germline ends. This CDR3 contains 12 residues. Germline lookup yields CDR1 GTSNPN and CDR2 SVGIG (reference sequence). The DNA for the CDR3 is TGTGCCTGGAAGAGAACCGGAGACGAGCAGTACTTC. It encodes CAWKRTGDEQYF.

This clone occurred a few times. The genes are TRBV11-2 and TRBJ2-2, with D unresolved. Trimming left V 5 bases short and J 1 base short, with 5 bases between. The CDR3 spans 13 residues. Germline CDR1 is SGHAT and CDR2 is FQNNGV. CDR3 bases: TGTGCCAGCAGCCCCGTGAACACCGGGGAGCTGTTTTTT. Encoded protein: CASSPVNTGELFF.

This clone was seen only a few times. The chain joins TRBV6-5 to TRBJ1-2, with 12 bases lining up with TRBD1. This CDR3 spans 16 amino acids. V lost 2 bases, J lost 8 bases, and 9 bases stayed unmatched. Germline V gene sequence: CDR1 MNHEY, CDR2 SVGAGI. The CDR3 nucleotides are TGTGCCAGCAGTTACGAGGTGGGACAGGGGGCAGGGGGCTACACCTTC. Protein sequence: CASSYEVGQGAGGYTF.

The chain combines TRBV11-2 with TRBJ1-1; tentatively, D is TRBD1 (6 bases). From germline, CDR1 is SGHAT and CDR2 FQNNGV. V was pared by 4 bases and J by 11 bases, with 11 bases between. CDR3 length: 11 amino acids. The CDR3 loop is CASSWGQDAFF. Here the CDR3 DNA reads TGTGCCAGCAGCTGGGGACAAGATGCTTTCTTT.

This clone appeared a single time. The chain has TRBV7-8 and TRBJ2-5; no clear D gene. Looked up from germline, CDR1 is SGHVS and CDR2 is FQNEAQ. Trimming removed 3 bases at V and 1 base at J, with 12 bases between. CDR3 length equals 15 residues. CDR3 amino acids: CASSFPTQTQETQYF. The DNA of the CDR3 is TGTGCCAGCAGCTTTCCCACGCAGACCCAAGAGACCCAGTACTTC.

The chain has TRBV28 and TRBJ1-2; D call uncertain. This CDR3 has 12 residues. Trimming removed 3 bases from V and 8 bases from J, with 10 bases in between. CDR1 and CDR2 (germline): MDHEN, SYDVKM. The CDR3: CASSLQEFGYTF. The CDR3 coding sequence is TGTGCCAGCAGTTTGCAAGAATTCGGCTACACCTTC.

The genes are TRBV30 and TRBJ2-7, with 9 bases matching TRBD2. Per germline, CDR1 GTSNPN and CDR2 SVGIG (reference sequence). This CDR3 has 14 amino acids. J lost 5 bases, V lost 8 bases, and 13 bases had no gene match. Written as DNA, the CDR3 is TGTGCCCTCTCCGGCGCGGGGGGGAAAAACGAGCAGTACTTC. As protein: CALSGAGGKNEQYF.

This sequence joins TRBV19 and TRBJ1-1; D gene uncertain. Germline assignment: CDR1 LNHDA and CDR2 SQIVND (reference sequence). V lost 4 bases and J 2 bases, leaving 8 bases between the germline ends. This CDR3 comprises 13 residues. The CDR3 sequence: CASSKKRNTEAFF. Written as DNA, the CDR3 is TGTGCCAGTAGTAAGAAACGAAACACTGAAGCTTTCTTT.

The chain has TRBV7-9 and TRBJ2-3; D perhaps matches TRBD2 (6 bases). The germline CDR1 and CDR2 sequences are SEHNR and FQNEAQ (reference sequence). CDR3 length: 13 residues. Between the trimmed V and J ends, which lost 2 bases and 7 bases, there was a span of 10 bases. This CDR3 is CASSLRELNTQYF. In DNA, the CDR3 is TGTGCCAGCAGCTTACGGGAGTTGAATACGCAGTATTTT.

CDR3 sequence: CASSESWSNTEAFF. In DNA, the CDR3 is TGTGCCAGCAGTGAAAGTTGGAGTAACACTGAAGCTTTCTTT. The genes are TRBV6-1 and TRBJ1-1, with D hard to call. This CDR3 spans 14 amino acids. CDR1 is MNHNS and CDR2 is SASEGT in the germline V gene. The germline V and J ends were trimmed by 2 bases and 2 bases, with 9 bases remaining between them.

The chain employs TRBV28 and TRBJ1-5; the D is unclear. Per germline, CDR1 MDHEN and CDR2 SYDVKM. CDR3 length: 13 amino acids. V was cut by 5 bases and J by 0 bases, with 5 bases left in between. CDR3 residues: CASSRYSNQPQHF. The CDR3 DNA is TGTGCCAGCAGTAGGTATAGCAATCAGCCCCAGCATTTT.

This clone appeared a single time. The rearrangement links TRBV6-6 to TRBJ1-5, with a weak D call TRBD1 (5 bases). The CDR3 sequence is 14 residues long. V was cut by 4 bases and J by 3 bases, with 10 bases left in between. Germline CDR1 reads MNHNY; CDR2 reads SVGAGI (reference sequence). The CDR3 loop reads CASSSQGYNQPQHF. In DNA, the CDR3 is TGTGCCAGCAGTTCGCAGGGATACAATCAGCCCCAGCATTTT.

This sequence joins TRBV6-6 and TRBJ2-2; 7 bases line up with TRBD2. Germline V gives CDR1 MNHNY, CDR2 SVGAGI (reference sequence). CDR3 length: 15 amino acids. V lost 6 bases to trimming and J lost 5 bases; unmatched junction nucleotides: 9. The CDR3 loop is CASSLHAGVTGELFF. DNA of the CDR3: TGTGCCAGCAGCTTACACGCGGGGGTAACCGGGGAGCTGTTTTTT.

This clone was counted once. This sequence joins TRBV5-1 and TRBJ2-2, with TRBD1 matching 9 bases. Germline V lookup: CDR1 SGHRS, CDR2 YFSETQ. The CDR3 covers 15 residues. V dropped 4 bases and J dropped 4; count of bases not matched to a gene: 5. The CDR3 reads CASSLDRGGTGELFF. The CDR3 region has the DNA TGCGCCAGCAGCCTCGACAGGGGGGGCACCGGGGAGCTGTTTTTT.

The chain combines TRBV11-2 with TRBJ1-6, with 9 bases fitting TRBD1. Germline lookup yields CDR1 SGHAT and CDR2 FQNNGV. J gave up 7 bases and V 7 bases, and 5 bases lay outside the gene matches. This CDR3 spans 14 amino acids. The CDR3 reads CASTGTGQNSPLHF. The CDR3 DNA reads as TGTGCCAGCACCGGGACAGGGCAAAATTCACCCCTCCACTTT.

The chain carries TRBV28 and TRBJ1-5; TRBD1 matches 7 bases. This CDR3 is 15 amino acids long. V trimming: 5 bases; J trimming: 7 bases; junction bases outside the gene matches: 11. Germline V gives CDR1 MDHEN, CDR2 SYDVKM. The CDR3 spells CASSPSDRVGQPQHF. CDR3 in DNA: TGTGCCAGCAGTCCAAGCGACAGGGTGGGGCAGCCCCAGCATTTT.

As concerns this clone: Other DNA sequences in this specimen translate into the identical CDR3. The V and J genes are TRBV4-3 and TRBJ2-1, with D possibly called TRBD1 or TRBD2 (5 bases each). Looked up from germline, CDR1 is LGHNA and CDR2 is YSLEER. CDR3 length equals 15 residues. V was clipped by 6 bases and J by 5 bases, with 17 bases between them. The DNA for the CDR3 is TGCGCCAGCAGTCCGGGGCTAGCCGAGCACAATGAGCAGTTCTTC. Translated: CASSPGLAEHNEQFF.

The chain joins TRBV15 to TRBJ1-1; 7 bases agree with TRBD1. J was trimmed by 5 bases and V by 0 bases; bases with no gene match: 12. The germline V gene encodes CDR1 LNHNV and CDR2 YYDKDF (reference sequence). The CDR3 is made up of 17 amino acids. The CDR3: CATSRDARRQGGTEAFF. The CDR3 DNA reads TGTGCCACCAGCAGAGATGCGCGGAGACAGGGAGGGACTGAAGCTTTCTTT.

In this sample, this clone turned up once. This chain joins TRBV7-3 and TRBJ2-5; maybe TRBD2 (5 bases). Trimming removed 2 bases at V and 0 bases at J, with 13 bases between. Germline-derived CDR1 and CDR2 are SGHTA and FQGTGA. The CDR3 has 16 amino acids. The CDR3 region is CASSLSGSVDQETQYF. The CDR3 DNA follows: TGTGCCAGCAGCTTATCGGGGAGTGTGGACCAAGAGACCCAGTACTTC.

This sequence joins TRBV6-6 and TRBJ1-2; no definite D call. There are 13 residues in the CDR3. V dropped 1 base and J dropped 8 bases, with 11 bases sitting between them. Germline values: CDR1 MNHNY, CDR2 SVGAGI (reference sequence). The CDR3 is CASSYLLLGGYTF. As DNA, the CDR3 is TGTGCCAGCAGTTACTTGCTCCTGGGAGGCTACACCTTC.

The chain couples TRBV19 to TRBJ2-5, with a tentative D call TRBD2 (5 bases). V lost 3 bases to trimming and J lost 5 bases, with 13 bases between them. Per germline, CDR1 LNHDA and CDR2 SQIVND (reference sequence). This CDR3 is built from 14 residues. The CDR3 spells CASSIVARGETQYF. CDR3 DNA sequence: TGTGCCAGTAGTATTGTGGCACGCGGGGAGACCCAGTACTTC.

J is TRBJ1-5 and V is TRBV19; D is ambiguous. Looked up from germline, CDR1 is LNHDA and CDR2 is SQIVND (reference sequence). V was clipped by 8 bases and J by 0 bases, with 14 bases between them. The CDR3 runs 15 residues. The CDR3 loop is CASGQPGYSNQPQHF. The CDR3 nucleotides read TGTGCCAGTGGTCAGCCTGGCTATAGCAATCAGCCCCAGCATTTT. Based on the CDR3 plus reference TRBV19 and TRBJ1-5, the full variable domain is DGGITQSPKYLFRKEGQNVTLSCEQNLNHDAMYWYRQDPGQGLRLIYYSQIVNDFQKGDIAEGYSVSREKKESFPLTVTSAQKNPTAFYLCASGQPGYSNQPQHFGDGTRLSIL.

CDR3 sequence reads: CASSFPSGNQETQYF. In DNA, the CDR3 is TGTGCCAGCAGCTTTCCTAGCGGAAACCAAGAGACCCAGTACTTC. The chain combines TRBV7-9 with TRBJ2-5, with 7 bases identical to TRBD2. CDR1 SEHNR and CDR2 FQNEAQ come from the germline V gene (reference sequence). The V gene end was trimmed by 3 bases and the J gene end by 0 bases; junction bases not matched to a gene: 4. The CDR3 is made up of 15 amino acids.

The rearrangement uses TRBV2 and TRBJ1-1; 9 bases are shared with TRBD1. The CDR3 contains 15 residues. V gave up 6 bases and J gave up 6 bases; unmatched junction bases: 11. Germline CDR1 reads SNHLY; CDR2 reads FYNNEI. The CDR3 region has the DNA TGTGCCAGCAGGACGGGACAGGGCCCCCGGGCTGAAGCTTTCTTT. It specifies CASRTGQGPRAEAFF.

V gene TRBV30 combines with J gene TRBJ1-1; a weak D match, TRBD1 (5 bases). Germline V gene lookup returns CDR1 GTSNPN and CDR2 SVGIG (reference sequence). Trimming shortened V by 0 bases and J by 11 bases, and 13 bases separated the two germline ends. The CDR3 spans 12 residues. The CDR3 nucleotides read TGTGCCTGGAGTGTAATCGGGGGTCGCGCTTTCTTT. Translating it yields CAWSVIGGRAFF.